A single sample gave rise to the 30 T cell receptor beta chains below, sequenced in a study of monozygotic twins with inflammatory bowel disease. One entry per CDR3 protein, without DNA, is what TCRdb gives after re-calling the 5' RACE reads. The sample table sets out just over 300,000 distinct CDR3 sequences. The source material was blood. Receptors were obtained from a human donor with ulcerative colitis or Crohn's disease, or a healthy co-twin of an affected twin (not recorded which).

The chain is built from TRBV4-3 and TRBJ2-1; TCRdb reports TRBD2, a call that lacks DNA to check it against. The V gene's germline CDR1 is LGHNA and CDR2 YSLEER. The CDR3 covers 17 residues. The CDR3 sequence: CASSQDYGTSSYNEQFF.

The V gene is TRBV28, the J gene TRBJ1-2; the D call of TRBD1 rests on TCRdb alone, since no DNA is present to check it. The CDR3 runs 14 residues. Per the germline V gene, CDR1 is MDHEN and CDR2 is SYDVKM. CDR3 amino acids: CASKTYQGGYGYTF.

The chain uses TRBV3-1 and TRBJ1-1; TCRdb's D gene call, TRBD1, goes unchecked for lack of DNA. Looked up from germline, CDR1 is LGHDT and CDR2 is YNNKEL (reference sequence). There are 14 residues in the CDR3. CDR3: CASSPHSGQTEAFF.

This chain connects TRBV12-3 or TRBV12-4 to TRBJ2-7; the D gene TCRdb calls, TRBD1, cannot be checked with no DNA. There are 13 residues in the CDR3. The CDR3 sequence: CAIQTRGGYEQYF.

The V and J genes are TRBV20-1 and TRBJ1-2; TCRdb calls TRBD1, which cannot be checked without DNA. Germline V lookup: CDR1 DFQATT, CDR2 SNEGSKA (reference sequence). The CDR3 is made up of 12 amino acids. Here the CDR3 reads CSGDREPYGYTF.

The V gene is TRBV20-1, the J gene TRBJ2-2. Germline V gene sequence: CDR1 DFQATT, CDR2 SNEGSKA (reference sequence). The CDR3 consists of 14 residues. The CDR3 loop is CSARDNSRTGELFF.

The genes are TRBV29-1 and TRBJ2-7. CDR3 length: 11 residues. From germline, CDR1 is SQVTM and CDR2 ANQGSEA. CDR3: CSAEAFYEQYF.

The chain employs TRBV13 and TRBJ2-1; TCRdb lists TRBD1, though no DNA is available to test this call. Germline assignment: CDR1 PRHDT and CDR2 FYEKMQ (reference sequence). The CDR3 covers 17 residues. CDR3 sequence: CASSAAGTGGAYNEQFF.

The rearrangement links TRBV27 to TRBJ2-1; the D call of TRBD2 rests on TCRdb alone, since no DNA is present to check it. There are 15 residues in the CDR3. Germline V gives CDR1 MNHEY, CDR2 SMNVEV (reference sequence). Here the CDR3 reads CASSSRREVYNEQFF.

The rearrangement uses TRBV6-5 and TRBJ2-2; TCRdb's D call, TRBD2, is unchecked because there is no DNA. Per the germline V gene, CDR1 is MNHEY and CDR2 is SVGAGI. This CDR3 contains 18 residues. CDR3 amino acids: CASSYLSGGRGGTGELFF.

The chain recombines TRBV19 with TRBJ2-3; TCRdb picks TRBD1, but there is no DNA to check that call. The germline V gene has CDR1 LNHDA and CDR2 SQIVND (reference sequence). The CDR3 spans 13 residues. CDR3 loop: CASRDRGMDTQYF.

The J gene is TRBJ2-5, the V gene TRBV7-9. CDR3 length equals 13 residues. Germline CDR1 SEHNR, CDR2 FQNEAQ (reference sequence). This CDR3 reads CASSFGKEETQYF.

The chain employs TRBV2 and TRBJ2-3. The CDR3 extends over 12 amino acids. Germline V gene lookup returns CDR1 SNHLY and CDR2 FYNNEI. The CDR3 loop is CASSSPPDTQYF.

This chain joins TRBV15 and TRBJ1-6. Germline loops: CDR1 LNHNV, CDR2 YYDKDF (reference sequence). The CDR3 length is 15 residues. CDR3 protein: CATSSPQGGNSPLHF.

The rearrangement uses TRBV9 and TRBJ2-1; TCRdb names TRBD2, which stays unverified in the absence of DNA. Looked up from germline, CDR1 is SGDLS and CDR2 is YYNGEE. CDR3 size: 16 residues. This chain's CDR3 is CASSVVAARVGGEQFF.

The chain recombines TRBV5-1 with TRBJ1-1; TCRdb selects TRBD1, and the lack of DNA leaves this call unchecked. The CDR3 has 13 residues. Germline assignment: CDR1 SGHRS and CDR2 YFSETQ. CDR3 sequence: CASSLGAGDKAFF.

V gene TRBV5-6 combines with J gene TRBJ2-3; TCRdb's D call, TRBD2, is unchecked because there is no DNA. CDR3 length equals 15 residues. The germline gives CDR1 SGHDT, CDR2 YYEEEE. This CDR3 reads CASSLEEGPKDTQYF.

The rearrangement joins TRBV28 to TRBJ2-2. The germline V gene encodes CDR1 MDHEN and CDR2 SYDVKM. The CDR3 sequence is 16 residues long. CDR3 sequence reads: CASSSRVAGDTGELFF.

The chain has TRBV6-6 and TRBJ2-7; the TCRdb D gene call, TRBD2, has no DNA to confirm it. This CDR3 comprises 13 residues. Germline CDR1 reads MNHNY; CDR2 reads SVGAGI (reference sequence). The CDR3 protein is CASSLQRDYEQYF.

This CDR3 reads CASSLVFAGGDRGEQFF. The chain uses TRBV7-6 and TRBJ2-1; checking the TCRdb D call of TRBD1 is not possible without DNA. CDR3 length equals 17 residues. Germline-derived CDR1 and CDR2 are SGHVS and FNYEAQ.

The J gene is TRBJ1-1, the V gene TRBV5-1; TCRdb designates TRBD1, a call that cannot be tested without DNA. The germline V gene has CDR1 SGHRS and CDR2 YFSETQ. There are 14 residues in the CDR3. The CDR3: CASRQNRGDTEAFF.

J is TRBJ2-6 and V is TRBV28. The germline V gene encodes CDR1 MDHEN and CDR2 SYDVKM. The CDR3 is made up of 15 amino acids. The CDR3 loop reads CASTLPGSGANVLTF.

V usage is TRBV29-1 and J usage is TRBJ2-7. Germline V CDR1 and CDR2: SQVTM, ANQGSEA. The CDR3 totals 12 residues. CDR3: CSAWTERHEQYF.

The chain uses TRBV5-6 and TRBJ2-2; lacking DNA, the TRBD2 call made by TCRdb goes unchecked. This CDR3 region has 13 residues. CDR1 SGHDT and CDR2 YYEEEE come from the germline V gene. CDR3 sequence: CASAGLYTGELFF.

The chain recombines TRBV20-1 with TRBJ2-1; TCRdb gives TRBD2 as the D gene, but with no DNA this cannot be confirmed. From germline, CDR1 is DFQATT and CDR2 SNEGSKA (reference sequence). The CDR3 contains 15 residues. CDR3 region: CSARDAVGAGGPLFF.

V gene TRBV19 combines with J gene TRBJ2-1; there is no DNA to check the TCRdb D call of TRBD1. CDR1 is LNHDA, CDR2 SQIVND, per germline (reference sequence). This CDR3 is 15 amino acids long. CDR3 residues: CASSIFGATYNEQFF.

This chain connects TRBV6-1 to TRBJ2-1. Germline V gives CDR1 MNHNS, CDR2 SASEGT. CDR3 length equals 15 residues. CDR3 sequence: CASSRSILLNNEQFF.

The gene calls are TRBV12-3 or TRBV12-4 and TRBJ2-1. The CDR3 consists of 13 residues. The CDR3 spells CASRDSEYNEQFF.

The gene calls are TRBV5-1 and TRBJ2-7. Looked up from germline, CDR1 is SGHRS and CDR2 is YFSETQ. This CDR3 is built from 14 residues. This CDR3 reads CASSLEGSFYEQYF.

The chain links TRBV20-1 to TRBJ2-1; TCRdb designates TRBD2, a call that cannot be tested without DNA. The length of the CDR3 is 14 residues. Germline CDR1 reads DFQATT; CDR2 reads SNEGSKA (reference sequence). The CDR3 reads CSARGTSDYNEQFF.